The T cell receptor beta chain under discussion was sequenced for a study of graft-versus-host responses after intestinal transplantation. Study-level information: All recipients were transplanted with multivisceral, liver-intestinal, or isolated intestinal grafts. All recipients were given anti-thymocyte globulin induction, and tacrolimus and steroids were then administered for 2 to 4 years.

In regard to this clone: A read error may produce the germline difference seen at one junction end.

The assay was immunoSEQ multiplex PCR, and TCRdb's table has in-frame clones only and misses some. This sample has 43,000 or so clones, with approximately 92% found just once. The CDR3 contains 12 residues. The germline gives CDR1 SGHRS, CDR2 YFSETQ. This TCR was recovered from a human patient who received an intestinal transplant, so some T cells may come from the graft donor. Here the sequenced sample was PBMCs, taken 750 to 850 days after a first intestinal transplant, on the day of a second. The rearrangement links TRBV5-1 to TRBJ2-5; D is perhaps TRBD2 (6 bases). The CDR3 coding sequence is TGCGCCAGCAGGGAGGGTGTAGAGGCCCAGTACTTC. Translated, it gives CASREGVEAQYF. Supplemented by reference TRBV5-1 and TRBJ2-5, the full variable domain reads KAGVTQTPRYLIKTRGQQVTLSCSPISGHRSVSWYQQTPGQGLQFLFEYFSETQRNKGNFPGRFSGRQFSNSRSEMNVSTLELGDSALYLCASREGVEAQYFGPGTRLLVL.